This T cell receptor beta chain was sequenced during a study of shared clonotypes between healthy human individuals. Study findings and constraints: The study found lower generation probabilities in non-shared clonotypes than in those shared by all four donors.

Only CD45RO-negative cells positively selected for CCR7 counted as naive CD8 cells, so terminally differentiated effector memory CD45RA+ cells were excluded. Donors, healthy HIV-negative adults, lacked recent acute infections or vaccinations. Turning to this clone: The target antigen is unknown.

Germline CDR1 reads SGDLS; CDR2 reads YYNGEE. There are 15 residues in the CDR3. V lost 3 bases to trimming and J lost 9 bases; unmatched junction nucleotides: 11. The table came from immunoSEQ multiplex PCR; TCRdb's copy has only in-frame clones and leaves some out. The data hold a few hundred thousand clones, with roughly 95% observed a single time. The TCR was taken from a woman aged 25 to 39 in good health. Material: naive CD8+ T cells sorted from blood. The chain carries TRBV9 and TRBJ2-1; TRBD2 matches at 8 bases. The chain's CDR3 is CASSEGTSLVREQFF. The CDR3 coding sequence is TGTGCCAGCAGCGAAGGGACTAGTTTGGTCCGTGAGCAGTTCTTC.